This entry is about one T cell receptor (beta chain). Its antigen is unidentified. Germline-derived CDR1 and CDR2 are SGDLS and YYNGEE. V shed 3 bases and J shed 8 bases, with 17 bases lying between them. The CDR3 extends over 15 amino acids. Sequenced by immunoSEQ multiplex PCR; TCRdb stores in-frame clones only, minus some. The sample contains about 45,000 clones, roughly 75% of which appear only once. This entry belongs to a study of T cell responses to AZD1222 COVID-19 vaccine. Findings and caveats of the study: Seropositivity was recorded at baseline in only a handful of AZD1222 recipients. The repertoires were collected only after the peak T cell response. After two AZD1222 doses, spike-specific TCR breadth and depth rose versus day 0.

The sequencing used peripheral blood, collected on day 0 of AZD1222 vaccination. The source of this sequence is an adult in good health. The chain combines TRBV9 with TRBJ1-4; a possible D gene is TRBD1 (5 bases). The DNA for the CDR3 is TGTGCCAGCAGCGCCGGGGCAGTTCGAGGCGAAAAACTGTTTTTT. Protein: CASSAGAVRGEKLFF.